The 15 T cell receptor beta chains below come from one sample, sequenced in a study of shared clonotypes between healthy human individuals. Naive CD8 cells lacked CD45RO and underwent positive selection for CCR7, leaving out terminally differentiated effector memory CD45RA+ cells. Assay: immunoSEQ multiplex PCR; the TCRdb copy retains only in-frame clones and omits some. This table has millions of clones, approximately 94% appearing once. Material: naive CD8+ T cells sorted from blood. Receptor source: a man between 18 and 29 years old in good health.

This chain connects TRBV10-2 to TRBJ1-3; weak D call: TRBD1 (5 bases). V lost 9 bases, J lost 0 bases, and 12 bases lay in between. The CDR3 contains 14 residues. Germline V gene lookup returns CDR1 WSHSY and CDR2 SAAADI. CDR3 protein: CASSDGTSGNTIYF. The CDR3 nucleotides are TGCGCCAGTTCTGACGGGACCTCTGGAAACACCATATATTTT.

The chain joins TRBV4-1 to TRBJ2-1; TRBD2 is a possible D gene (5 bases). This CDR3 has 13 residues. Trimming removed 3 bases at V and 8 bases at J, with 11 bases between. Germline V gene lookup returns CDR1 MGHRA and CDR2 YSYEKL. In DNA, the CDR3 is TGCGCCAGCAGCCAGGAACTAGGAGATGAGCAGTTCTTC. This codes for CASSQELGDEQFF.

The chain combines TRBV2 with TRBJ1-3, with D perhaps TRBD1 (6 bases). This CDR3 has 17 residues. The V end lost 3 bases, the J end lost 1 base, and 16 bases lay between the germline ends. Germline lookup yields CDR1 SNHLY and CDR2 FYNNEI. The CDR3 region is CASSEGRQAFSGNTIYF. The CDR3 DNA sequence: TGTGCCAGCAGTGAGGGGAGACAGGCGTTTTCTGGAAACACCATATATTTT.

This sequence joins TRBV5-4 and TRBJ2-3; no firm D call. The CDR3 sequence is 14 residues long. V was pared by 2 bases and J by 0 bases, with 7 bases between. CDR1 and CDR2 from the germline V gene are SGHNT and YYREEE (reference sequence). The CDR3 loop reads CASSFLHSTDTQYF. The CDR3 nucleotides read TGTGCCAGCAGCTTCTTACACAGCACAGATACGCAGTATTTT.

V is TRBV14 and J is TRBJ1-3, with a possible D match to TRBD1 (6 bases). The germline V and J ends were trimmed by 0 bases and 6 bases, with 21 bases remaining between them. The CDR3 has 18 residues. CDR1 and CDR2 (germline): SGHDN, FVKESK. The CDR3 nucleotides are TGTGCCAGCAGCCAAGATACATGGACGGGGGCCGGGGCAAACACCATATATTTT. This translates into CASSQDTWTGAGANTIYF.

V usage is TRBV18 and J usage is TRBJ1-1, with TRBD1 as a possible D gene (6 bases). Looked up from germline, CDR1 is KGHSH and CDR2 is LQKENI. This CDR3 is 16 amino acids long. Trimming left V 0 bases short and J 0 bases short, with 11 bases between. The CDR3 nucleotides read TGTGCCAGCTCACCACCGGTAACAGGGATGAACACTGAAGCTTTCTTT. Encoded protein: CASSPPVTGMNTEAFF.

The rearrangement links TRBV7-9 to TRBJ2-5, with TRBD1 matching 8 bases. The DNA end is a closer match to TRBJ2-7, so the J assignment may be wrong. This CDR3 has 14 residues. Germline CDR1 reads SEHNR; CDR2 reads FQNEAQ (reference sequence). The CDR3 region is CASSLGTGSDEQYF. The CDR3 DNA is TGTGCCAGCAGCTTAGGGACAGGGAGTGACGAGCAGTACTTC.

Only one count was recorded for this clone. The J gene is TRBJ2-7, the V gene TRBV6-5; D is unresolved. The CDR3 loop spans 15 amino acids. V was trimmed by 4 bases and J by 0 bases, leaving 13 bases between them. Germline V CDR1 and CDR2: MNHEY, SVGAGI. CDR3 DNA sequence: TGTGCCAGCAGTTTGTCGGCATACAGCTCCTACGAGCAGTACTTC. Translation: CASSLSAYSSYEQYF.

The sample holds one count of this clone. V gene TRBV5-4 combines with J gene TRBJ2-7; D is unresolved. This CDR3 spans 15 amino acids. Germline CDR1 is SGHNT and CDR2 is YYREEE (reference sequence). V was clipped by 2 bases and J by 3 bases, with 15 bases between them. The CDR3 DNA sequence: TGTGCCAGCAGCTTAAATTCCCACGGAGACTACGAGCAGTACTTC. Amino acid sequence: CASSLNSHGDYEQYF. Filled out from reference TRBV5-4 and TRBJ2-7, the complete variable domain reads ETGVTQSPTHLIKTRGQQVTLRCSSQSGHNTVSWYQQALGQGPQFIFQYYREEENGRGNFPPRFSGLQFPNYSSELNVNALELDDSALYLCASSLNSHGDYEQYFGPGTRLTVT.

This clone was counted a few times. The rearrangement links TRBV7-6 to TRBJ2-1; D gene unclear. Germline CDR1 and CDR2: SGHVS and FNYEAQ. Trimming took 1 base from V and 6 from J, leaving 4 bases between them. The CDR3 extends over 12 amino acids. CDR3 coding DNA: TGTGCCAGCAGCTTAGAGGTCAATGAGCAGTTCTTC. Its translation is CASSLEVNEQFF.

The rearrangement links TRBV6-5 to TRBJ2-2; a possible D gene is TRBD2 (6 bases). Germline lookup yields CDR1 MNHEY and CDR2 SVGAGI. V lost 7 bases and J 7 bases, leaving 10 bases between the germline ends. The CDR3 contains 12 residues. CDR3 protein: CASIGGNGELFF. The CDR3 coding sequence is TGTGCCAGCATTGGAGGGAACGGGGAGCTGTTTTTT.

The chain has TRBV9 and TRBJ2-2; 10 bases agree with TRBD1. The length of the CDR3 is 15 residues. Germline trimming cut 3 bases from V and 4 bases from J; bases unmatched to any gene: 3. In germline, CDR1 is SGDLS, CDR2 YYNGEE. This chain's CDR3 is CASSAGQGSTGELFF. In DNA, the CDR3 is TGTGCCAGCAGCGCGGGACAGGGGTCCACCGGGGAGCTGTTTTTT.

V and J are TRBV6-5 and TRBJ2-7; 11 positions agree with TRBD1. The CDR3 spans 12 residues. With V trimmed by 8 bases and J by 5 bases, 2 bases remained unmatched. CDR1 and CDR2 from the germline V gene are MNHEY and SVGAGI. The CDR3 loop is CASWDRGNEQYF. CDR3 in DNA: TGTGCCAGCTGGGACAGGGGGAACGAGCAGTACTTC.

About this clone itself: This specimen includes other DNA sequences encoding the same CDR3. V is TRBV9 and J is TRBJ2-6; D is uncertain. V gave up 5 bases and J gave up 3 bases, with 0 bases separating them. CDR3 length: 11 amino acids. The germline V gene has CDR1 SGDLS and CDR2 YYNGEE. CDR3 coding DNA: TGTGCCAGCAGTGGGGCCAACGTCCTGACTTTC. Translated: CASSGANVLTF. The complete variable domain, with remaining parts taken from reference TRBV9 and TRBJ2-6, reads DSGVTQTPKHLITATGQRVTLRCSPRSGDLSVYWYQQSLDQGLQFLIQYYNGEERAKGNILERFSAQQFPDLHSELNLSSLELGDSALYFCASSGANVLTFGAGSRLTVL.

The J gene is TRBJ2-3, the V gene TRBV10-3; D perhaps matches TRBD2 (5 bases). V was cut by 10 bases and J by 2 bases, with 22 bases left in between. The V gene's germline CDR1 is ENHRY and CDR2 SYGVKD. The CDR3 has 16 residues. The CDR3 is CATEEGIRGFTDTQYF. The CDR3 DNA follows: TGTGCCACCGAAGAGGGAATTCGGGGTTTCACAGATACGCAGTATTTT.